This T cell receptor beta chain appears in the sequencing data of a study of post-analysis software for immune sequencing data. Findings of the study overall: TRBV segments more frequent in patients than in controls numbered several and included TRBV5-6, TRBV5-1 and TRBV20-1.

The trim removed 3 bases at V and 0 bases at J, leaving 3 bases unmatched. The CDR3 consists of 15 residues. Prepared TCR beta cDNA libraries contained unique molecular identifiers. TCRdb passed the PCR reads through MiXCR, listing each CDR3 protein once. The table has about 540,000 distinct CDR3 sequences, around a third seen once; the top ten hold 4.5% to 7.5%. This clonotype was found a few times. No antigen is known for it. Sequences were obtained from blood. The chain combines TRBV12-3 or TRBV12-4 with TRBJ2-3; 7 bases are a match to TRBD2. The origin of this receptor is a girl aged 2 to 17 with multiple sclerosis. CDR3 amino acids: CASSFAGGSTDTQYF. For the CDR3, the DNA is TGTGCCAGCAGTTTCGCCGGGGGGAGCACAGATACGCAGTATTTT.